A single sample is the source of the 24 T cell receptor beta chains below, sequenced in a study of CD8+ T cells in alopecia areata. Sample treatment: oral pan-JAK inhibitor, 5-10 mg twice daily. Reverse transcribed after extraction, RNA yielded cDNA as the sequencing template. Profiling relied on immunoSEQ multiplex PCR, and the TCRdb table lists in-frame clones only, not all of them. This table has fewer than 250,000 clones, around three fifths appearing once. The sample in question was CD4+ T cells sorted from blood, obtained at week 4, from a patient treated with tofacitinib. Source of these receptors: a human donor with alopecia areata.

As regards this clone: The sample holds other DNA sequences that translate to the same CDR3. The chain employs TRBV7-9 and TRBJ1-5; 7 bases align to TRBD1. The CDR3 runs to 14 residues. Losses at the gene ends were 3 bases for V and 2 bases for J; bases not matched to a gene: 1. In germline, CDR1 is SEHNR, CDR2 FQNEAQ (reference sequence). The chain's CDR3 is CASSFGQGNQPQHF. CDR3 nucleotide sequence: TGTGCCAGCAGCTTTGGACAGGGCAATCAGCCCCAGCATTTT.

This chain uses TRBV30 with TRBJ2-3, with D uncertain. V was trimmed by 3 bases and J by 0 bases, leaving 16 bases between them. This CDR3 is built from 16 residues. Per the germline V gene, CDR1 is GTSNPN and CDR2 is SVGIG (reference sequence). CDR3 nucleotides: TGTGCCTGGAGACCGGCCGGTGGCGGAAGCACAGATACGCAGTATTTT. The encoded protein is CAWRPAGGGSTDTQYF. Variable domain in full (rest from reference TRBV30 and TRBJ2-3): SQTIHQWPATLVQPVGSPLSLECTVEGTSNPNLYWYRQAAGRGLQLLFYSVGIGQISSEVPQNLSASRPQDRQFILSSKKLLLSDSGFYLCAWRPAGGGSTDTQYFGPGTRLTVL.

This chain uses TRBV6-5 with TRBJ1-2; D uncertain. V gave up 6 bases and J gave up 8 bases, with 16 bases separating them. The CDR3 has 13 residues. CDR1 MNHEY and CDR2 SVGAGI come from the germline V gene. The CDR3: CASREFVTGGYTF. As DNA, the CDR3 is TGTGCCAGCAGGGAGTTCGTGACGGGAGGCTACACCTTC.

CDR3 protein: CSVEVIVGQETQYF. For the CDR3, the DNA is TGCAGCGTTGAAGTTATAGTTGGGCAAGAGACCCAGTACTTC. The J gene is TRBJ2-5, the V gene TRBV29-1; D remains unclear. The CDR3 is 14 amino acids. V lost 1 base and J lost 2, with 11 bases in between. Germline V gene sequence: CDR1 SQVTM, CDR2 ANQGSEA. The full variable domain, with the rest looked up from reference TRBV29-1 and TRBJ2-5, is SAVISQKPSRDICQRGTSLTIQCQVDSQVTMMFWYRQQPGQSLTLIATANQGSEATYESGFVIDKFPISRPNLTFSTLTVSNMSPEDSSIYLCSVEVIVGQETQYFGPGTRLLVL.

Only a few counts were recorded for this clone. The chain's CDR3 is CASTQGSTDTQYF. CDR3 coding DNA: TGTGCCAGCACCCAAGGGAGCACAGATACGCAGTATTTT. V is TRBV25-1 and J is TRBJ2-3; D call uncertain. V lost 7 bases and J lost 0, with 8 bases in between. The CDR3 extends over 13 amino acids. The V gene's germline CDR1 is MGHDK and CDR2 SYGVNS. Supplemented by reference TRBV25-1 and TRBJ2-3, the full variable domain reads EADIYQTPRYLVIGTGKKITLECSQTMGHDKMYWYQQDPGMELHLIHYSYGVNSTEKGDLSSESTVSRIRTEHFPLTLESARPSHTSQYLCASTQGSTDTQYFGPGTRLTVL.

Of note for this clone: The sample holds other DNA sequences that translate to the same CDR3. The chain combines TRBV5-1 with TRBJ2-5; 7 positions match TRBD2. The CDR3 totals 14 residues. CDR1 is SGHRS, CDR2 YFSETQ, per germline. J was trimmed by 1 base and V by 0 bases; bases with no gene match: 0. CDR3 in DNA: TGCGCCAGCAGCTTGGGCGGGGGCCAAGAGACCCAGTACTTC. Residues: CASSLGGGQETQYF.

The V call is TRBV30, the J call TRBJ2-3; D not resolved. This CDR3 is built from 13 residues. Germline V CDR1 and CDR2: GTSNPN, SVGIG (reference sequence). Between the trimmed V and J ends, which lost 3 bases and 4 bases, there was a span of 11 bases. CDR3 DNA sequence: TGTGCCTGGAGGCCTCAGAGTGCAGATACGCAGTATTTT. This codes for CAWRPQSADTQYF.

The V and J genes are TRBV9 and TRBJ2-6; 7 bases line up with TRBD1. The CDR3 contains 19 residues. Germline-derived CDR1 and CDR2 are SGDLS and YYNGEE. With 4 bases clipped from V and 0 bases from J, the junction kept 13 bases outside the gene matches. The CDR3 DNA reads TGTGCCAGCAGCATCACCGGGACAGCTTTCCTCTCTGGGGCCAACGTCCTGACTTTC. Encoded protein: CASSITGTAFLSGANVLTF.

V gene TRBV7-3 combines with J gene TRBJ2-5; 9 bases are a match to TRBD2. V lost 4 bases and J lost 2; bases outside the gene matches: 8. This CDR3 contains 16 residues. Germline lookup yields CDR1 SGHTA and CDR2 FQGTGA. The CDR3 loop reads CASSSRPSGEQETQYF. CDR3 sequence (DNA): TGTGCCAGCAGCTCCCGACCTAGCGGGGAACAAGAGACCCAGTACTTC.

The chain links TRBV9 to TRBJ1-3, with TRBD1 as a possible D gene (6 bases). Germline loops: CDR1 SGDLS, CDR2 YYNGEE. CDR3 size: 15 residues. V was pared by 3 bases and J by 2 bases, with 12 bases between. Here the CDR3 DNA reads TGTGCCAGCAGCGCCCCGCAGGGGACTGGAAACACCATATATTTT. Its protein is CASSAPQGTGNTIYF.

This clone turned up a few times. V usage is TRBV4-2 and J usage is TRBJ2-5; D may be TRBD2 (6 bases). V was clipped by 0 bases and J by 2 bases, with 10 bases between them. Germline V gene sequence: CDR1 LGHNA, CDR2 YNFKEQ. This CDR3 is 15 amino acids long. The CDR3 DNA sequence: TGTGCCAGCAGCCAAGAACCTGCGGGGCAAGAGACCCAGTACTTC. Residues: CASSQEPAGQETQYF.

The chain's CDR3 is CASSLRGEGNTIYF. DNA of the CDR3: TGTGCCAGCAGCCTCAGGGGAGAAGGAAACACCATATATTTT. The chain combines TRBV5-6 with TRBJ1-3; maybe TRBD1 (6 bases). This CDR3 comprises 14 residues. Germline V gene sequence: CDR1 SGHDT, CDR2 YYEEEE. The germline V and J ends were trimmed by 4 bases and 4 bases, with 12 bases remaining between them.

The chain carries TRBV4-1 and TRBJ1-1; weak D call: TRBD1 (6 bases). V was trimmed by 4 bases and J by 4 bases, leaving 13 bases between them. Germline V CDR1 and CDR2: MGHRA, YSYEKL. The CDR3 extends over 14 amino acids. The CDR3 here is CASSPQGLVTEAFF. For the CDR3, the DNA is TGCGCCAGCAGCCCACAGGGTTTAGTCACTGAAGCTTTCTTT.

This clone was observed a single time. This sequence joins TRBV29-1 and TRBJ1-3, with D maybe TRBD1 (5 bases). The CDR3 spans 13 residues. V was cut by 4 bases and J by 4 bases, with 11 bases left in between. CDR1 SQVTM and CDR2 ANQGSEA come from the germline V gene. CDR3 amino acids: CSVARDLGNTIYF. In nucleotides, the CDR3 is TGCAGCGTTGCCCGGGACCTAGGAAACACCATATATTTT.

The gene calls are TRBV25-1 and TRBJ2-1, with TRBD2 as a possible D gene (5 bases). The germline gives CDR1 MGHDK, CDR2 SYGVNS. The CDR3 consists of 15 residues. The ends were cut back, 1 base at V and 3 bases at J, with 10 bases in the middle. The CDR3 nucleotides are TGTGCCAGCAGTGAATTCTCCCGGGACTACAATGAGCAGTTCTTC. Its protein product is CASSEFSRDYNEQFF.

The rearrangement links TRBV6-1 to TRBJ1-2; D perhaps matches TRBD1 (6 bases). Trimming left V 5 bases short and J 2 bases short, with 9 bases between. The CDR3 runs to 13 residues. Germline lookup yields CDR1 MNHNS and CDR2 SASEGT. In nucleotides, the CDR3 is TGTGCCAGCAGTACACAGGGAAACTATGGCTACACCTTC. This translates into CASSTQGNYGYTF.

The chain is built from TRBV6-5 and TRBJ1-5, with TRBD1 matching 9 bases. Germline CDR1 reads MNHEY; CDR2 reads SVGAGI. The junction had 3 bases not matched to a gene; V was cut back by 8 bases and J by 1 base. CDR3 length equals 14 residues. The CDR3 protein is CASRGQGSNQPQHF. The CDR3 DNA follows: TGTGCCAGCCGAGGACAGGGGAGCAATCAGCCCCAGCATTTT.

V gene TRBV25-1 combines with J gene TRBJ1-5; D is ambiguous. Germline CDR1 is MGHDK and CDR2 is SYGVNS. V was shortened by 4 bases and J by 0 bases, with 10 bases between the two germline ends. The CDR3 spans 15 residues. The DNA of the CDR3 is TGTGCCAGCAGTGGGACGGAGTATAGCAATCAGCCCCAGCATTTT. Amino acid sequence: CASSGTEYSNQPQHF.

This sequence joins TRBV2 and TRBJ2-5; D possibly matches TRBD1 or TRBD2 (5 bases each). Looked up from germline, CDR1 is SNHLY and CDR2 is FYNNEI. The ends were cut back, 6 bases at V and 5 bases at J, with 19 bases in the middle. This CDR3 is 15 amino acids long. CDR3 bases: TGTGCCAGCAGCAAGTCGGGGCTAGCTTTGGAGACCCAGTACTTC. Its protein product is CASSKSGLALETQYF.

In DNA, the CDR3 is TGTGCCAGCAGTGCCGTGATGGGGGAGACCCAGTACTTC. It codes for CASSAVMGETQYF. The rearrangement joins TRBV25-1 to TRBJ2-5; D is undetermined. Trimming shortened V by 4 bases and J by 5 bases, and 11 bases separated the two germline ends. The CDR3 length is 13 residues. CDR1 MGHDK and CDR2 SYGVNS come from the germline V gene. Full variable domain (rest looked up from reference TRBV25-1 and TRBJ2-5): EADIYQTPRYLVIGTGKKITLECSQTMGHDKMYWYQQDPGMELHLIHYSYGVNSTEKGDLSSESTVSRIRTEHFPLTLESARPSHTSQYLCASSAVMGETQYFGPGTRLLVL.

The CDR3 is CAWSVLRNTEAFF. For the CDR3, the DNA is TGTGCCTGGAGTGTACTCAGGAACACTGAAGCTTTCTTT. The chain joins TRBV30 to TRBJ1-1, with D unclear. Germline loops: CDR1 GTSNPN, CDR2 SVGIG (reference sequence). V was pared by 0 bases and J by 1 base, with 6 bases between. The CDR3 loop spans 13 amino acids.

In this sample, this clone turned up a few times. The chain carries TRBV29-1 and TRBJ2-5; D is unclear. Between the trimmed V and J ends, which lost 5 bases and 3 bases, there was a span of 13 bases. CDR1 SQVTM and CDR2 ANQGSEA come from the germline V gene. The CDR3 is 13 residues long. CDR3 amino acids: CSVCPERKETQYF. The CDR3 DNA follows: TGCAGCGTTTGTCCTGAACGGAAAGAGACCCAGTACTTC.

The chain combines TRBV7-9 with TRBJ2-1; no clear D gene. This CDR3 has 11 residues. Germline V lookup: CDR1 SEHNR, CDR2 FQNEAQ (reference sequence). V was shortened by 5 bases and J by 4 bases, with 3 bases between the two germline ends. CDR3 loop: CASSGYNEQFF. The CDR3 DNA reads as TGTGCCAGCAGCGGTTACAATGAGCAGTTCTTC.

The chain couples TRBV6-6 to TRBJ2-1; 10 nucleotides line up with TRBD2. CDR3 size: 14 residues. CDR1 MNHNY and CDR2 SVGAGI come from the germline V gene (reference sequence). V gave up 9 bases and J gave up 4 bases; unmatched junction bases: 6. The CDR3: CASSGGPSYNEQFF. In nucleotides, the CDR3 is TGTGCCAGTAGCGGGGGGCCAAGTTACAATGAGCAGTTCTTC.